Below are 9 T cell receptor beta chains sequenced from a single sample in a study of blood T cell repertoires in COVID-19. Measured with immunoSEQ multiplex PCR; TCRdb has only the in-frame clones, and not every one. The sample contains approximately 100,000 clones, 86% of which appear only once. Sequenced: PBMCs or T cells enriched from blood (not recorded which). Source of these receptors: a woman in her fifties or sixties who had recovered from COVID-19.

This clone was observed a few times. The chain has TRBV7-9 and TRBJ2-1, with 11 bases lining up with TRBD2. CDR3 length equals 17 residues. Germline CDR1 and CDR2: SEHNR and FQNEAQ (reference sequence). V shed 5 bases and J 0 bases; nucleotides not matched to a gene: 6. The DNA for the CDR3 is TGTGCCAGCAGCAAGCTGGGACTAGCGGACTCCTACAATGAGCAGTTCTTC. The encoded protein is CASSKLGLADSYNEQFF.

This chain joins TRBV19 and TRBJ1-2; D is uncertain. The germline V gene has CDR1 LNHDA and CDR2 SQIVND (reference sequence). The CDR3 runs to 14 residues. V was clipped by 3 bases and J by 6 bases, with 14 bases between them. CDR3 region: CASSMGVFYDGYTF. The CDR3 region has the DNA TGTGCCAGTAGTATGGGAGTTTTTTACGATGGCTACACCTTC.

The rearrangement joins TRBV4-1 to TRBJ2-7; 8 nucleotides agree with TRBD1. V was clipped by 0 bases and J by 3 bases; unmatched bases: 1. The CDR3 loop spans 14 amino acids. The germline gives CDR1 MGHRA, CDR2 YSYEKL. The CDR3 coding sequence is TGCGCCAGCAGCCAAGACGACAGGGGCTACGAGCAGTACTTC. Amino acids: CASSQDDRGYEQYF.

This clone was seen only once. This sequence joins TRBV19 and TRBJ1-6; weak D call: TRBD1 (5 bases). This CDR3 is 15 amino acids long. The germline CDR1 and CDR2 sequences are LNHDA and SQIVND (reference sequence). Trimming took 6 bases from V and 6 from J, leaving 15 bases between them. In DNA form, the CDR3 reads TGTGCCAGTAGAGCCGGGACGGGACTTAATTCACCCCTCCACTTT. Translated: CASRAGTGLNSPLHF. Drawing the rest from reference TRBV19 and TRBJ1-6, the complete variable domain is DGGITQSPKYLFRKEGQNVTLSCEQNLNHDAMYWYRQDPGQGLRLIYYSQIVNDFQKGDIAEGYSVSREKKESFPLTVTSAQKNPTAFYLCASRAGTGLNSPLHFGNGTRLTVT.

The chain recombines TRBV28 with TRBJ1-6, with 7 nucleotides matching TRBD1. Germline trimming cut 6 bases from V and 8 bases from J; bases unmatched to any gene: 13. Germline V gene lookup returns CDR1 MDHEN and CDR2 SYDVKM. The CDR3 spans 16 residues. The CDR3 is CASSFKEGARDSPLHF. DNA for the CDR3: TGTGCCAGCAGCTTTAAAGAGGGGGCTAGGGATTCACCCCTCCACTTT.

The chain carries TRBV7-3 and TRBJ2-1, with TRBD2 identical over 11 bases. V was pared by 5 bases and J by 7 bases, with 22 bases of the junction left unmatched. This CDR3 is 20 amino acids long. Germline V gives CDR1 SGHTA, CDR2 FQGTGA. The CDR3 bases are TGTGCCAGCAGCCATGGAAGACTAGCGGGAATGCCGGTCTTGGCTAATGAGCAGTTCTTC. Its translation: CASSHGRLAGMPVLANEQFF.

CDR3 region: CALLGGGRTEAFF. CDR3 sequence (DNA): TGTGCCTTGCTGGGCGGTGGGAGGACTGAAGCTTTCTTT. V gene TRBV30 combines with J gene TRBJ1-1, with no clear D. Germline V lookup: CDR1 GTSNPN, CDR2 SVGIG (reference sequence). This CDR3 has 13 amino acids. Trimming shortened V by 7 bases and J by 5 bases, and 17 bases separated the two germline ends.

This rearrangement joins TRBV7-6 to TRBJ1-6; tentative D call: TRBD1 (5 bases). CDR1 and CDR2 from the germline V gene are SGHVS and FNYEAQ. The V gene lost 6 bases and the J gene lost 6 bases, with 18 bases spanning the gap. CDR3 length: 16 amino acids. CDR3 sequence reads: CASSQAVGGVNSPLHF. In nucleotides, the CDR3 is TGTGCCAGCAGTCAGGCGGTCGGGGGTGTTAATTCACCCCTCCACTTT.

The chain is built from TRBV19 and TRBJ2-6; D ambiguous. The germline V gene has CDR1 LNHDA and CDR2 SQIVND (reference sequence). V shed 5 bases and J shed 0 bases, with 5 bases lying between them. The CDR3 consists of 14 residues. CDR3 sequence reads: CASSGHSGANVLTF. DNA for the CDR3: TGTGCCAGTAGTGGCCACTCTGGGGCCAACGTCCTGACTTTC.